This T cell receptor beta chain was documented in a study of spatial heterogeneity in lung cancer. As to time point: blood at routine non-recurrence follow-up after resection. Material for sequencing was whole RNA from tumor, nontumor lung or frozen PBMC, left unsorted. A distinct unique molecular identifier was carried by each TCR cDNA molecule. MiXCR, run by TCRdb on the 5' RACE reads, gives a single entry per CDR3 protein. The profile covers some 120,000 distinct CDR3 sequences, with 9.5% to 15% appearing a single time and around a sixth taken by the ten largest. The CDR3 runs to 13 residues. Germline V gene lookup returns CDR1 ENHRY and CDR2 SYGVKD. Details on this clonotype: Germline is not matched at one junction end, which may reflect a read error.

The sequence was obtained from a male donor with early-stage non-small cell lung cancer. The chain combines TRBV10-3 with TRBJ1-1, with D tentatively TRBD1 (5 bases). Specimen: PBMCs, collected at follow-up. CDR3 amino acids: CTISHGKGIGAFF. DNA for the CDR3: TGTACCATCAGTCACGGGAAGGGGATAGGTGCTTTCTTT.